Given below is one T cell receptor (beta chain) in context. Its specificity is not known. The CDR3 is 15 residues long. CDR1 is SGHNT and CDR2 is YYREEE in the germline V gene (reference sequence). Unmatched junction bases numbered 2, after V lost 3 bases and J lost 4 bases. This sample is part of a study of radiotherapy plus CTLA-4 blockade in lung cancer. The wider study: Roughly 17% of patients responded objectively, and about 33% achieved disease control. Study findings and constraints: There was expansion of tumor-derived TCR clones in blood after radiotherapy plus ipilimumab.

Some clones are missing from TCRdb's copy, which holds only in-frame ones; the method was immunoSEQ multiplex PCR. The sample records almost 55,000 clones, more than 65% being singletons. Each patient with chemo-refractory metastatic non-small-cell lung cancer was treated with focal radiation plus CTLA-4 blockade using ipilimumab. The sample consisted of peripheral blood, taken from a patient treated with radiotherapy plus ipilimumab. The V and J genes are TRBV5-4 and TRBJ2-2; 11 nucleotides align to TRBD1. The source of this sequence is a human donor with non-small cell lung cancer who had a partial response to radiotherapy plus ipilimumab. CDR3 DNA: TGTGCCAGCAGCTCGGGGACAGGGGGCACCGGGGAGCTGTTTTTT. Protein product: CASSSGTGGTGELFF.